A single sample is the source of the 24 T cell receptor beta chains below, sequenced in a study of T cell responses to AZD1222 COVID-19 vaccine (TCRdb year 2021). The sample's time point, from its label and the paper: about 28 days (+/-7) after the second vaccine dose. The library was built by means of the immunoSEQ multiplex PCR assay. TCRdb holds this immuneACCESS table with in-frame rearrangements only. Some clones are missing; in checked studies, unresolved V genes explain under half, and the rest has no known cause. Within this sample are fewer than 200,000 clones, with roughly 90% of them counted one time only. The ten largest clones take up around 4.4% of the sample. Sequences were derived from peripheral blood, sampled 28 days after the second AZD1222 dose. These receptors came from an adult who received the AZD1222 COVID-19 vaccine.

This clone was detected a few times. V is TRBV7-9 and J is TRBJ1-3; D uncertain. V was clipped by 1 base and J by 2 bases, with 9 bases between them. This CDR3 spans 15 amino acids. Germline CDR1 SEHNR, CDR2 FQNEAQ (reference sequence). CDR3: CASSLEGIPGNTIYF. The CDR3 bases are TGTGCCAGCAGCTTAGAGGGTATCCCTGGAAACACCATATATTTT.

The chain is built from TRBV9 and TRBJ1-1; 8 positions agree with TRBD1. The CDR3 contains 14 residues. The trim removed 4 bases at V and 1 base at J, leaving 3 bases unmatched. CDR1 and CDR2 from the germline V gene are SGDLS and YYNGEE. CDR3: CASSPGTGNTEAFF. In DNA form, the CDR3 reads TGTGCCAGCAGCCCTGGGACAGGGAACACTGAAGCTTTCTTT. Full variable domain (missing parts from reference TRBV9 and TRBJ1-1): DSGVTQTPKHLITATGQRVTLRCSPRSGDLSVYWYQQSLDQGLQFLIQYYNGEERAKGNILERFSAQQFPDLHSELNLSSLELGDSALYFCASSPGTGNTEAFFGQGTRLTVV.

This chain links TRBV7-3 with TRBJ1-2; possibly TRBD1 for D (5 bases). Germline V gene lookup returns CDR1 SGHTA and CDR2 FQGTGA. This CDR3 spans 13 amino acids. Trimming removed 3 bases at V and 6 bases at J, with 11 bases between. This CDR3 reads CASSFRGVDGYTF. The CDR3 bases are TGTGCCAGCAGCTTTAGGGGAGTCGATGGCTACACCTTC.

This clone turned up a few times. V usage is TRBV30 and J usage is TRBJ1-2; 7 bases agree with TRBD1. The CDR3 sequence is 13 residues long. Germline V lookup: CDR1 GTSNPN, CDR2 SVGIG (reference sequence). The V gene end was trimmed by 4 bases and the J gene end by 8 bases; junction bases not matched to a gene: 10. CDR3 in amino acids: CAWTGTVRRGYTF. The CDR3 region has the DNA TGTGCCTGGACCGGGACAGTTAGGAGGGGCTACACCTTC.

This chain connects TRBV12-3 or TRBV12-4 to TRBJ1-1; D gene unclear. Trimming stripped 5 bases from V and 3 bases from J, with 10 bases between. The CDR3 loop spans 13 amino acids. The CDR3 DNA is TGTGCCAGCAGTGAGGGTTGGGACACTGAAGCTTTCTTT. Translating gives CASSEGWDTEAFF.

This chain uses TRBV9 with TRBJ1-3; a weak D match, TRBD1 (5 bases). V lost 0 bases, J lost 2 bases, and 9 bases lay in between. This CDR3 contains 15 residues. Per the germline V gene, CDR1 is SGDLS and CDR2 is YYNGEE. The CDR3, as DNA: TGTGCCAGCAGCGTAGACCGACAGACTGGAAACACCATATATTTT. It is translated as CASSVDRQTGNTIYF.

On this clone itself: At one end the junction does not follow the germline gene, possibly because of a read error. The chain combines TRBV6-5 with TRBJ1-4, with D possibly TRBD1 on 5 matching bases. The CDR3 consists of 13 residues. Germline-derived CDR1 and CDR2 are MNHEY and SVGAGI. The CDR3, as DNA: TGTGCCAGCAGCCCCTCCCAGGGAAGCCGTTACAGTTTT. Translated, it gives CASSPSQGSRYSF.

The chain uses TRBV7-2 and TRBJ2-1; D gene unclear. The germline V and J ends were trimmed by 1 base and 0 bases, with 13 bases remaining between them. The CDR3 loop spans 17 amino acids. Germline CDR1 is SGHTA and CDR2 is FQGNSA. The CDR3 loop is CASSLVYAASSYNEQFF. The CDR3 nucleotides read TGTGCCAGCAGCTTAGTTTATGCGGCAAGCTCCTACAATGAGCAGTTCTTC.

This chain connects TRBV6-5 to TRBJ1-6; TRBD1 might be the D (5 bases). Germline V CDR1 and CDR2: MNHEY, SVGAGI. V was clipped by 7 bases and J by 9 bases, with 19 bases between them. This CDR3 has 15 residues. CDR3 in amino acids: CASNSGTLEGSPLHF. In DNA, the CDR3 is TGTGCCAGCAATTCCGGGACCCTGGAGGGTTCACCCCTCCACTTT.

The chain uses TRBV7-8 and TRBJ2-1; 9 bases align to TRBD2. CDR1 and CDR2 (germline): SGHVS, FQNEAQ. The CDR3 spans 15 residues. With 9 bases clipped from V and 8 bases from J, the junction kept 14 bases outside the gene matches. This chain's CDR3 is CASGDGGGAVDEQFF. Here the CDR3 DNA reads TGTGCCAGTGGAGATGGCGGGGGGGCAGTGGATGAGCAGTTCTTC. Together with reference TRBV7-8 and TRBJ2-1, the CDR3 gives the full variable domain: GAGVSQSPRYKVAKRGQDVALRCDPISGHVSLFWYQQALGQGPEFLTYFQNEAQLDKSGLPSDRFFAERPEGSVSTLKIQRTQQEDSAVYLCASGDGGGAVDEQFFGPGTRLTVL.

The gene calls are TRBV30 and TRBJ2-2; D gene unclear. This CDR3 is built from 12 residues. Trimming removed 4 bases at V and 1 base at J, with 4 bases between. CDR1 is GTSNPN and CDR2 is SVGIG in the germline V gene (reference sequence). CDR3 sequence reads: CAWTGNTGELFF. The CDR3 coding sequence is TGTGCCTGGACAGGGAACACCGGGGAGCTGTTTTTT.

The table lists this clone with a few counts. The chain carries TRBV7-9 and TRBJ2-1, with 8 bases aligning to TRBD1. Per germline, CDR1 SEHNR and CDR2 FQNEAQ (reference sequence). The CDR3 length is 14 residues. V trimming: 2 bases; J trimming: 9 bases; junction bases outside the gene matches: 6. DNA for the CDR3: TGTGCCAGCAGCTTAAGGCAGGGGGCGGGTGAGCAGTTCTTC. Amino acids: CASSLRQGAGEQFF.

The chain couples TRBV24-1 to TRBJ2-3; D perhaps matches TRBD1 (6 bases). V was pared by 3 bases and J by 6 bases, with 9 bases between. The CDR3 is made up of 13 amino acids. Germline V CDR1 and CDR2: KGHDR, SFDVKD. DNA for the CDR3: TGTGCCACCAGTGATCTACAGGGTGATACGCAGTATTTT. Protein sequence: CATSDLQGDTQYF.

The J gene is TRBJ1-1, the V gene TRBV9; maybe TRBD1 (6 bases). In germline, CDR1 is SGDLS, CDR2 YYNGEE. Trimming took off 4 bases at V and 4 bases at J, with 17 bases between the two ends. The CDR3 loop spans 15 amino acids. The CDR3: CASSRTNQGSTEAFF. CDR3 DNA: TGTGCCAGCAGCCGGACCAACCAGGGGAGCACTGAAGCTTTCTTT.

The rearrangement links TRBV7-9 to TRBJ1-4, with D possibly TRBD1 on 6 matching bases. The germline CDR1 and CDR2 sequences are SEHNR and FQNEAQ (reference sequence). CDR3 size: 15 residues. Trimming took off 6 bases at V and 11 bases at J, with 22 bases between the two ends. DNA of the CDR3: TGTGCCAGCAGGCCTACAGGGAGCCAGCTGGGGAAACTGTTTTTT. Its protein is CASRPTGSQLGKLFF.

This chain uses TRBV5-1 with TRBJ2-5; possibly TRBD1 or TRBD2 for D (5 bases each). V gave up 4 bases and J gave up 4 bases, with 20 bases separating them. This CDR3 comprises 16 residues. The germline gives CDR1 SGHRS, CDR2 YFSETQ. Here the CDR3 reads CASSPSPMAGRETQYF. The CDR3 DNA reads TGCGCCAGCAGCCCATCCCCTATGGCAGGGAGAGAGACCCAGTACTTC.

The chain carries TRBV6-5 and TRBJ1-5; a weak D match, TRBD1 (5 bases). The CDR3 covers 14 residues. V lost 6 bases to trimming and J lost 4 bases, with 13 bases between them. Germline CDR1 and CDR2: MNHEY and SVGAGI. CDR3 coding DNA: TGTGCCAGCAGCCTCCAGGGCGCGAATCAGCCCCAGCATTTT. It yields the protein CASSLQGANQPQHF.

This clone was counted a single time. The chain carries TRBV6-5 and TRBJ1-2; D gene uncertain. From germline, CDR1 is MNHEY and CDR2 SVGAGI. With 3 bases removed from V and 8 bases from J, the gap between germline ends came to 10 bases. This CDR3 has 12 amino acids. The CDR3, as DNA: TGTGCCAGCAGTTATTGGGGTCAAGGCTACACCTTC. Protein product: CASSYWGQGYTF.

There are a few counts of this clone. The V call is TRBV6-5, the J call TRBJ1-4; possible D gene TRBD1, 6 bases. This CDR3 has 14 amino acids. V lost 5 bases to trimming and J lost 7 bases, with 14 bases between them. The germline gives CDR1 MNHEY, CDR2 SVGAGI. The CDR3 nucleotides read TGTGCCAGCAGTAGACAGGCGGGACTTGAAAAACTGTTTTTT. The encoded protein is CASSRQAGLEKLFF.

This chain uses TRBV5-6 with TRBJ2-7; 9 bases agree with TRBD1. The ends lost 2 bases at V and 1 base at J; junction bases unmatched: 1. Germline lookup yields CDR1 SGHDT and CDR2 YYEEEE. This CDR3 has 14 residues. CDR3 amino acids: CASSFGTGSYEQYF. CDR3 sequence (DNA): TGTGCCAGCAGCTTCGGGACAGGGTCCTACGAGCAGTACTTC.

This sequence joins TRBV2 and TRBJ1-5, with D perhaps TRBD1 (5 bases). The germline CDR1 and CDR2 sequences are SNHLY and FYNNEI. Trimming shortened V by 7 bases and J by 5 bases, and 15 bases separated the two germline ends. CDR3 length equals 14 residues. DNA for the CDR3: TGTGCCAGCAAGAGGGGACGGGGGGATCAGCCCCAGCATTTT. Translation gives CASKRGRGDQPQHF.

The V call is TRBV19, the J call TRBJ1-5, with 9 bases fitting TRBD1. The V and J ends lost 7 bases and 2 bases, in that order; junction bases with no gene match: 9. There are 16 residues in the CDR3. The V gene's germline CDR1 is LNHDA and CDR2 SQIVND (reference sequence). In DNA form, the CDR3 reads TGTGCCAGTACCCCTTGGGGACAGGGTGGCAATCAGCCCCAGCATTTT. The encoded protein is CASTPWGQGGNQPQHF.

The rearrangement links TRBV11-1 to TRBJ1-2; D gene ambiguous. The CDR3 totals 12 residues. The germline V and J ends were trimmed by 1 base and 6 bases, with 6 bases remaining between them. CDR1 is SGHAT and CDR2 is FQDESV in the germline V gene (reference sequence). Written as DNA, the CDR3 is TGTGCCAGCAGCTTAGAGTCTGATGGCTACACCTTC. This codes for CASSLESDGYTF.

V usage is TRBV15 and J usage is TRBJ1-1; D may be TRBD1 (5 bases). The CDR3 covers 15 residues. The germline gives CDR1 LNHNV, CDR2 YYDKDF (reference sequence). V was shortened by 2 bases and J by 0 bases, with 10 bases between the two germline ends. The CDR3 here is CATSRPGTVNTEAFF. The DNA for the CDR3 is TGTGCCACCAGCAGACCCGGGACGGTGAACACTGAAGCTTTCTTT.